The T cell receptor (beta chain) described here comes from a study of OX40 agonist ivuxolimab in advanced cancers. Profiled with immunoSEQ multiplex PCR; TCRdb holds only in-frame clones, not every one. The sample contains approximately 28,000 clones, roughly 88% of which appear only once. This CDR3 is 15 amino acids long. Per the germline V gene, CDR1 is SQVTM and CDR2 is ANQGSEA. With 7 bases clipped from V and 4 bases from J, the junction kept 7 bases outside the gene matches. The source material was CD4+ or CD8+ T cells sorted from blood, sampled in a trial of the OX40 agonist ivuxolimab. The TCR originated in an adult with an advanced solid tumor such as melanoma, head and neck, liver or kidney cancer. This sequence joins TRBV29-1 and TRBJ2-1; 13 nucleotides agree with TRBD2. CDR3 loop: CSARLAGGEYNEQFF. The CDR3 DNA sequence: TGCAGCGCCAGACTAGCGGGAGGAGAATACAATGAGCAGTTCTTC.